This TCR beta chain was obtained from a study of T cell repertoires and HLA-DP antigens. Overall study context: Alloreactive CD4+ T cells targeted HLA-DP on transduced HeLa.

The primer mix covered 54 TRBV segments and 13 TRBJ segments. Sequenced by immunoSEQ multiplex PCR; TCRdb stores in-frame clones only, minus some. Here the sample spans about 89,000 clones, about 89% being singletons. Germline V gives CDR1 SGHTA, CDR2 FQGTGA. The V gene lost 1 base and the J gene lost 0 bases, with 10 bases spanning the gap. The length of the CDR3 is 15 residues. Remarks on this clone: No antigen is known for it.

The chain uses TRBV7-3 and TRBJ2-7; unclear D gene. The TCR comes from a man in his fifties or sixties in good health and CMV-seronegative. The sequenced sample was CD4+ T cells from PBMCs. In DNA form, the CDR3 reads TGTGCCAGCAGCTTAAGCCCGGTTAGCTCCTACGAGCAGTACTTC. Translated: CASSLSPVSSYEQYF.